This T cell receptor beta chain was obtained from a study of post-analysis software for immune sequencing data. Study-wide findings and caveats: Among roughly 5 TRBV segments more frequent in patients than controls were TRBV5-6, TRBV5-1 and TRBV20-1.

The CDR3 consists of 13 residues. V was trimmed by 4 bases and J by 6 bases, leaving 11 bases between them. CDR1 and CDR2 from the germline V gene are SGHTA and FQGNSA. On this clonotype itself: Its antigen is undetermined.

Incorporated into the TCR beta cDNA libraries were unique molecular identifiers, which served to reduce PCR and sequencing biases. TCRdb re-derived calls from the PCR reads in MiXCR, one entry per CDR3 protein. The sample has 750,000 to 950,000 distinct CDR3 sequences; 53% are singletons. Sequences were obtained from blood. The TCR was taken from a girl between 10 and 17 years old with multiple sclerosis. The genes are TRBV7-2 and TRBJ2-3; D ambiguous. The CDR3 DNA follows: TGTGCCAGCAGCTCCCCCTCATGGGATACGCAGTATTTT. Translation gives CASSSPSWDTQYF.